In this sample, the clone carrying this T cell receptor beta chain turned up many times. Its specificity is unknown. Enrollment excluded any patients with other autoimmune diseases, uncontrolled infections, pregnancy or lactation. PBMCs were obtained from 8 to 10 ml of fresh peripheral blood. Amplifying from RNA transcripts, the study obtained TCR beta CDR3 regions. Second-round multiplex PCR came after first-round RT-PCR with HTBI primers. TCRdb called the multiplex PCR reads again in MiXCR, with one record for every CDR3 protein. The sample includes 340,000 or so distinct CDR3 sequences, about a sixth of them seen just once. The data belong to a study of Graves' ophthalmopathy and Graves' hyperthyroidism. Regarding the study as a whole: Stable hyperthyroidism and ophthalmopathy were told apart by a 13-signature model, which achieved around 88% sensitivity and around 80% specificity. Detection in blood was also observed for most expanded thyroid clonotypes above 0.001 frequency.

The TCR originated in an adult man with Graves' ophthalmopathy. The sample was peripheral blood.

Written as DNA, the CDR3 is TGTGCCAGCAGTGATGGAGAGTCTAGTGAGCAGTTCTTC. This encodes CASSDGESSEQFF. J is TRBJ2-1 and V is TRBV6-1, with no clear D. The germline gives CDR1 MNHNS, CDR2 SASEGT. V was clipped by 3 bases and J by 9 bases, with 12 bases between them. This CDR3 has 13 amino acids.